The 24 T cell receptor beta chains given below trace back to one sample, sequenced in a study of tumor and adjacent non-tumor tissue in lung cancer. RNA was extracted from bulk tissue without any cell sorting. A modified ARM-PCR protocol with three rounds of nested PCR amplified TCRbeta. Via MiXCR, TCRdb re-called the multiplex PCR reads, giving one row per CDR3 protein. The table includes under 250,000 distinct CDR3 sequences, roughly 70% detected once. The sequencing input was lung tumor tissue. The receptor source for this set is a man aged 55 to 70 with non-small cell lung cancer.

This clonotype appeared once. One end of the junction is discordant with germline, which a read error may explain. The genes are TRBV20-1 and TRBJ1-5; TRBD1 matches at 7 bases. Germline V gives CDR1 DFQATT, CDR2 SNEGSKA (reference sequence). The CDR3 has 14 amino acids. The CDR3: CSTSEGAGNQPQHF. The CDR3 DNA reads TGCAGTACTAGTGAGGGGGCAGGCAATCAGCCCCAGCATTTT.

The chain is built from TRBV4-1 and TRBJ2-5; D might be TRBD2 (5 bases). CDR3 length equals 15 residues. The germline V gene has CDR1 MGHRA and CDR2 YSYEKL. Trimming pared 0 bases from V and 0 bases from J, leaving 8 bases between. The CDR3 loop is CASSQDRGYQETQYF. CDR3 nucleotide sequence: TGCGCCAGCAGCCAAGATAGAGGGTACCAAGAGACCCAGTACTTC.

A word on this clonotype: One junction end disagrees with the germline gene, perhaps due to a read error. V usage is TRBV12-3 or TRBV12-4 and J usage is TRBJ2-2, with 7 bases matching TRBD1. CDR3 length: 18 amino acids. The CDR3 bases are TGTACCAGCATCTTCTCCCGAACCGGGACAGTAGGTACCTGGGAGCTGTTATTT. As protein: CTSIFSRTGTVGTWELLF.

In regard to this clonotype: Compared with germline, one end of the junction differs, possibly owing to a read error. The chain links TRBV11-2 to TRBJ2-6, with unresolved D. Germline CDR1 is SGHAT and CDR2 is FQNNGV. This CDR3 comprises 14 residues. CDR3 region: CDSILISGVNVLTF. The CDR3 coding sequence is TGTGACAGCATTCTTATCTCTGGGGTCAACGTCCTGACTTTC.

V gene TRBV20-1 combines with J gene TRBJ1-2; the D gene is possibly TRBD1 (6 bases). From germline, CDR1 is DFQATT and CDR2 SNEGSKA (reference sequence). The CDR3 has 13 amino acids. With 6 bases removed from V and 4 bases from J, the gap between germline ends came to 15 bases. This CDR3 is CSAGQWPVYGYTF. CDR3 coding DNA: TGCAGTGCCGGACAGTGGCCTGTCTATGGCTACACCTTC.

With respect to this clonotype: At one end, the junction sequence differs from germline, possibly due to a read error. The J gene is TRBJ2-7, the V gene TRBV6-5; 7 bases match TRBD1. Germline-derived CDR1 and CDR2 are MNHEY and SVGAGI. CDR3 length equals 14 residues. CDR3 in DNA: TGTGCCAGCAGTCCCGACACAGGGGTCCGCGAGCGGTACTTC. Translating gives CASSPDTGVRERYF.

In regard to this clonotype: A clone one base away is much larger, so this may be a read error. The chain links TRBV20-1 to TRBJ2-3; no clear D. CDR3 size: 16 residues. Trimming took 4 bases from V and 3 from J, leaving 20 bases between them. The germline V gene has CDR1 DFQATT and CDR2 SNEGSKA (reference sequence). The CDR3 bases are TGCAGTGCTAATAATGGACCACTCTTTGAAACAGATACGCAGTATTTT. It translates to CSANNGPLFETDTQYF.

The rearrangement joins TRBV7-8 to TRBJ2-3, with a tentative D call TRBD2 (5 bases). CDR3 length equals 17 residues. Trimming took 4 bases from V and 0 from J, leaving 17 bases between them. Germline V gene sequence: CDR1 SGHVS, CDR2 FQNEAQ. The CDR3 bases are TGTGCCAGCAGCTACCCGGGGAGCGAGGGAAGCACAGATACGCAGTATTTT. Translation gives CASSYPGSEGSTDTQYF.

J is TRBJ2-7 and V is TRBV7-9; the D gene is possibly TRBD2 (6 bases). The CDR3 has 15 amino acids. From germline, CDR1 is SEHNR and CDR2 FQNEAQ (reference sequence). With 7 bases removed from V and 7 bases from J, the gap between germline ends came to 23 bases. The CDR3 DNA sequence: TGTGCCAGCATCTTCTTAGGGACGGGGGACGTAGAGCAGTACTTC. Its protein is CASIFLGTGDVEQYF.

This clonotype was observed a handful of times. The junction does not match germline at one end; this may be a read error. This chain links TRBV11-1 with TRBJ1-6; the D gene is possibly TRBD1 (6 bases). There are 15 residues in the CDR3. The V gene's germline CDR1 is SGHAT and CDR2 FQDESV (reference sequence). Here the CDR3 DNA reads TGTGCCAGCAGTTTGAGACAGGAAGGAAATTCACCCATCCACTTT. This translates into CASSLRQEGNSPIHF.

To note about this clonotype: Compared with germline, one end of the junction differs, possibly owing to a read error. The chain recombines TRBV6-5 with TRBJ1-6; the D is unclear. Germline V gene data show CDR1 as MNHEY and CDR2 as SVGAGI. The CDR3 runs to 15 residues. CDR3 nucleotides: TGTGCCAGCAGTTCATCGTGGACGCGGAATTCACTCCTCCACTTT. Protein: CASSSSWTRNSLLHF.

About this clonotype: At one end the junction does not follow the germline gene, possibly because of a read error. CDR3 sequence: CASSHLGLKDRTSTDTQYF. The CDR3 bases are TGCGCCAGTAGCCACCTGGGGCTAAAGGACAGGACTAGCACAGATACGCAGTATTTT. The chain joins TRBV4-1 to TRBJ2-3; 7 nucleotides match TRBD1. This CDR3 is built from 19 residues. Germline-derived CDR1 and CDR2 are MGHRA and YSYEKL.

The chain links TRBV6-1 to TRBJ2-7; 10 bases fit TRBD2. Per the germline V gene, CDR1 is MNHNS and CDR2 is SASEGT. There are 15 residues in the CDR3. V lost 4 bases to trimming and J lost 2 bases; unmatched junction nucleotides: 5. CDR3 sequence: CASSALAGVAYEQYF. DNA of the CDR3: TGTGCCAGCAGTGCCCTAGCGGGAGTCGCCTACGAGCAGTACTTC.

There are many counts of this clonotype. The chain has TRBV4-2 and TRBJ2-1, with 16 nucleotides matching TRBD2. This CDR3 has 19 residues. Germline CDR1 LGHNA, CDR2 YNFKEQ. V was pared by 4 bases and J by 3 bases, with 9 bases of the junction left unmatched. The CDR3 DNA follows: TGTGCCAGCAGCCGGACGGGACTAGCGGGAGGGCACGGCTACAATGAGCAGTTCTTC. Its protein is CASSRTGLAGGHGYNEQFF.

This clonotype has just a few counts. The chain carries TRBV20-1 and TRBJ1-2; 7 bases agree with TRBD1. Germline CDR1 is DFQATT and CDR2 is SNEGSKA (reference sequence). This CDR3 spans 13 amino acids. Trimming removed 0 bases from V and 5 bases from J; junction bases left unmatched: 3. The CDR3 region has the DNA TGCAGTGCTAGAGATCAGGGGGAGTATGGCTACACCTTC. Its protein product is CSARDQGEYGYTF.

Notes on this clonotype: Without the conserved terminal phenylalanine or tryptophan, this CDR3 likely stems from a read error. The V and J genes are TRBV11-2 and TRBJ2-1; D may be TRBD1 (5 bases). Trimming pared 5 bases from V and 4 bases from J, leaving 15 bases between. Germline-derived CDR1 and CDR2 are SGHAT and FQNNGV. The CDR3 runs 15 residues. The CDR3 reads CASSPGHGKYNEQFY. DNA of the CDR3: TGTGCCAGCAGCCCTGGACACGGAAAGTACAATGAGCAGTTCTAC.

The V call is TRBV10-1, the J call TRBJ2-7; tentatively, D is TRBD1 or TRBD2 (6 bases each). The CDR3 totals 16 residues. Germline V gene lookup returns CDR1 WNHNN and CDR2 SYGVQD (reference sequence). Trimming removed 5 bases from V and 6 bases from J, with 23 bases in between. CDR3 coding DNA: TGCGCCAGCAGTAAGGGGGGCTACCCGGGTAAGTCCGAGCAGTACTTC. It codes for CASSKGGYPGKSEQYF.

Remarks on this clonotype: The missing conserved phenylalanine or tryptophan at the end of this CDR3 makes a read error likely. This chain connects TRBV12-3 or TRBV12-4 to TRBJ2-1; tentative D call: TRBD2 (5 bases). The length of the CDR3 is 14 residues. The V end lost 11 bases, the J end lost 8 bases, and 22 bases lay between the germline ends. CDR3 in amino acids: CAGILLASRHEQFY. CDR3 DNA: TGTGCCGGCATTTTACTCGCTAGCAGGCATGAGCAGTTCTAC.

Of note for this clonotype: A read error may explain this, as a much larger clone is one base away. CDR3 nucleotide sequence: TGTACCAGCAGCCAAGGGCCTAGCGGGGGGGCAGATACGCAGTATTTT. Its translation is CTSSQGPSGGADTQYF. The chain couples TRBV4-2 to TRBJ2-3, with 12 positions matching TRBD2. Per the germline V gene, CDR1 is LGHNA and CDR2 is YNFKEQ. CDR3 length: 16 residues.

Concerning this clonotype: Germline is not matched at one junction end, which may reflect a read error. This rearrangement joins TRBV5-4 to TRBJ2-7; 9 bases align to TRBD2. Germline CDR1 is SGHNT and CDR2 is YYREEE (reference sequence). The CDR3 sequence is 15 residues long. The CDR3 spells CVSSPGVAGEREQYF. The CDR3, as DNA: TGTGTCAGCAGCCCGGGGGTAGCGGGAGAGAGGGAGCAGTACTTC.

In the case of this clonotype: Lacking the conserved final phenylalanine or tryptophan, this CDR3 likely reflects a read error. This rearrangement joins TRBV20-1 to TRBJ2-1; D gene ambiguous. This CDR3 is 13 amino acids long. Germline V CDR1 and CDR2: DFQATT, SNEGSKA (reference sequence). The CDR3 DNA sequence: TGCATTGCTAGAGGTCAACCCGGCAATGAGCAGTTCATC. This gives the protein CIARGQPGNEQFI.

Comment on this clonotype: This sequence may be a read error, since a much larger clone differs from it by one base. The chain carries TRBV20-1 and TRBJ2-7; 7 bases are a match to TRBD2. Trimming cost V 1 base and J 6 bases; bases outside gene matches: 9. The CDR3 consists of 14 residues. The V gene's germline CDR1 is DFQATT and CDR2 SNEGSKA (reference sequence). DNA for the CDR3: TGCAGTGCTAGAGCCATGACTAGCAGCGGCGAGCAGTACTTC. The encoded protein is CSARAMTSSGEQYF.

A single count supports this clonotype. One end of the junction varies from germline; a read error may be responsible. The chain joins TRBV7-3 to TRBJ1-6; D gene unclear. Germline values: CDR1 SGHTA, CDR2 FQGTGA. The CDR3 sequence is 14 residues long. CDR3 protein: CASSLLGPNSPLHF. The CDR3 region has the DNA TGTGCTAGCAGCTTACTGGGTCCTAATTCACCCCTCCACTTT.

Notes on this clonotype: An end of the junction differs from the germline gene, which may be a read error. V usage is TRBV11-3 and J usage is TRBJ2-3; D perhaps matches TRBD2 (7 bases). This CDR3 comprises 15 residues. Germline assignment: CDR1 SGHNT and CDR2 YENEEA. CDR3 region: CASSFVGGARDTQYF. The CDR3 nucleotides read TGCGCCAGCAGTTTCGTGGGGGGGGCGAGGGATACGCAGTATTTT.